The 15 T cell receptor beta chains below come from one sample, sequenced in a study of PD-1 blockade in classical Hodgkin lymphoma. Profiled with immunoSEQ multiplex PCR; TCRdb holds only in-frame clones, not every one. The sample has approximately 84,000 clones, approximately 88% seen once. Each patient experienced a relapse that followed autologous stem cell transplantation, and brentuximab vedotin exposure varied. This sample comprised peripheral blood mononuclear cells (PBMCs), obtained at baseline. These receptors all come from a human donor with classical Hodgkin lymphoma.

This clone was recorded once. The genes are TRBV7-9 and TRBJ1-4, with D perhaps TRBD1 (6 bases). In germline, CDR1 is SEHNR, CDR2 FQNEAQ (reference sequence). The CDR3 runs 16 residues. With 5 bases removed from V and 6 bases from J, the gap between germline ends came to 19 bases. CDR3 in DNA: TGTGCCAGCAGCCGAGCCCCGCCAGGGGAATATGAAAAACTGTTTTTT. It codes for CASSRAPPGEYEKLFF.

This chain joins TRBV7-6 and TRBJ2-5, with D unresolved. CDR1 and CDR2 from the germline V gene are SGHVS and FNYEAQ. The V end was cut by 0 bases, the J end by 5 bases, with 7 bases between. This CDR3 is 13 amino acids long. CDR3 sequence: CASSLALGETQYF. The CDR3, as DNA: TGTGCCAGCAGCTTAGCTCTGGGGGAGACCCAGTACTTC.

The chain is built from TRBV2 and TRBJ2-7, with TRBD2 identical over 13 bases. J gave up 5 bases and V 4 bases, and 5 bases lay outside the gene matches. Germline assignment: CDR1 SNHLY and CDR2 FYNNEI. This CDR3 is built from 15 residues. The CDR3 nucleotides read TGTGCCAGCAGTGTCGGGACTAGCGGGACCCACGAGCAGTACTTC. Protein: CASSVGTSGTHEQYF.

J is TRBJ1-5 and V is TRBV6-1; tentatively, D is TRBD1 (6 bases). Germline lookup yields CDR1 MNHNS and CDR2 SASEGT. Between the trimmed V and J ends, which lost 7 bases and 0 bases, there was a span of 13 bases. The length of the CDR3 is 15 residues. The CDR3 spells CASILGHYSNQPQHF. CDR3 coding DNA: TGTGCCAGCATCCTGGGACATTATAGCAATCAGCCCCAGCATTTT.

This chain uses TRBV6-5 with TRBJ1-5; D uncertain. V lost 5 bases and J lost 0, with 11 bases in between. The CDR3 spans 15 residues. CDR1 and CDR2 from the germline V gene are MNHEY and SVGAGI. The CDR3 is CASSPRAHSNQPQHF. The CDR3 nucleotides read TGTGCCAGCAGTCCCAGAGCACATAGCAATCAGCCCCAGCATTTT.

The CDR3 DNA reads TGTGCCAGCAGCAACAGGGTTGGTGGTGAGGGCTACACCTTC. Its translation: CASSNRVGGEGYTF. J is TRBJ1-2 and V is TRBV2; the D gene is possibly TRBD1 (6 bases). Germline-derived CDR1 and CDR2 are SNHLY and FYNNEI. This CDR3 has 14 amino acids. The V and J ends lost 6 bases and 8 bases respectively, with 19 bases between them.

The chain joins TRBV12-5 to TRBJ2-5; 8 bases map to TRBD1. From germline, CDR1 is LGHNT and CDR2 FRNRAP. This CDR3 spans 16 amino acids. The trim removed 6 bases at V and 5 bases at J, leaving 14 bases unmatched. CDR3 bases: TGTGCTAGTGGCCCCGATACCCCAGGGGGCTTGGAGACCCAGTACTTC. Encoded protein: CASGPDTPGGLETQYF. The complete variable domain, with remaining parts taken from reference TRBV12-5 and TRBJ2-5, reads DARVTQTPRHKVTEMGQEVTMRCQPILGHNTVFWYRQTMMQGLELLAYFRNRAPLDDSGMPKDRFSAEMPDATLATLKIQPSEPRDSAVYFCASGPDTPGGLETQYFGPGTRLLVL.

This chain joins TRBV28 and TRBJ1-5; 8 bases match TRBD1. V shed 4 bases, J shed 6 bases, and the junction held 8 bases outside the gene matches. The germline CDR1 and CDR2 sequences are MDHEN and SYDVKM. The CDR3 sequence is 15 residues long. DNA for the CDR3: TGTGCCAGCAGTTGGGAACAGGGGGTGATTCAGCCCCAGCATTTT. Protein product: CASSWEQGVIQPQHF. The full variable domain, rest sourced from reference TRBV28 and TRBJ1-5, is DVKVTQSSRYLVKRTGEKVFLECVQDMDHENMFWYRQDPGLGLRLIYFSYDVKMKEKGDIPEGYSVSREKKERFSLILESASTNQTSMYLCASSWEQGVIQPQHFGDGTRLSIL.

In its sample, this clone was seen once. The V gene is TRBV18, the J gene TRBJ2-7; D remains ambiguous. This CDR3 region has 14 residues. The germline gives CDR1 KGHSH, CDR2 LQKENI. Trimming pared 0 bases from V and 6 bases from J, leaving 12 bases between. In nucleotides, the CDR3 is TGTGCCAGCTCACCACCGAAAGGGATAGGCGAGCAGTACTTC. As protein: CASSPPKGIGEQYF.

The V gene is TRBV10-2, the J gene TRBJ2-1, with D uncertain. The CDR3 length is 14 residues. Germline V gene lookup returns CDR1 WSHSY and CDR2 SAAADI. The V and J ends lost 0 bases and 6 bases respectively, with 9 bases between them. The CDR3 region is CASSESRVVNEQFF. The DNA for the CDR3 is TGCGCCAGCAGTGAGTCAAGGGTTGTCAATGAGCAGTTCTTC.

The chain is built from TRBV28 and TRBJ2-5; 10 nucleotides align to TRBD2. Germline values: CDR1 MDHEN, CDR2 SYDVKM. The V and J ends lost 6 bases and 1 base, in that order; junction bases with no gene match: 5. The CDR3 length is 15 residues. The CDR3 nucleotides read TGTGCCAGCAGCCCGTGGACTAGCGGCCAAGAGACCCAGTACTTC. Translating gives CASSPWTSGQETQYF.

This rearrangement joins TRBV19 to TRBJ2-3; D not certain. The CDR3 runs 15 residues. V dropped 6 bases and J dropped 2 bases, with 15 bases sitting between them. Germline V CDR1 and CDR2: LNHDA, SQIVND (reference sequence). CDR3 sequence: CASRPGRKPTDTQYF. CDR3 DNA: TGTGCCAGTAGACCCGGTCGGAAGCCCACAGATACGCAGTATTTT.

J is TRBJ1-1 and V is TRBV19; TRBD1 matches 11 bases. V gave up 5 bases and J gave up 0 bases; unmatched junction bases: 8. CDR3 size: 17 residues. Germline V CDR1 and CDR2: LNHDA, SQIVND (reference sequence). CDR3 in DNA: TGTGCCAGTAGTGCAGACCGGGACAGGGGGATGAACACTGAAGCTTTCTTT. Translated, it gives CASSADRDRGMNTEAFF.

The chain uses TRBV2 and TRBJ2-7, with 11 bases lining up with TRBD2. The CDR3 spans 19 residues. The V gene end was trimmed by 9 bases and the J gene end by 7 bases; junction bases not matched to a gene: 26. Germline V gene lookup returns CDR1 SNHLY and CDR2 FYNNEI. The CDR3 nucleotides are TGTGCCAGTTCTGTACGCCAGACAGGACCTAGCGGGAGGCCGAGGGAGCAGTACTTC. Translation gives CASSVRQTGPSGRPREQYF.

The chain recombines TRBV7-8 with TRBJ2-7; the D gene is possibly TRBD2 (6 bases). The CDR3 is made up of 16 amino acids. The ends were cut back, 2 bases at V and 0 bases at J, with 14 bases in the middle. In germline, CDR1 is SGHVS, CDR2 FQNEAQ. The CDR3 bases are TGTGCCAGCAGCTTAATATCTAGCGACCTCTCCTACGAGCAGTACTTC. It translates to CASSLISSDLSYEQYF.